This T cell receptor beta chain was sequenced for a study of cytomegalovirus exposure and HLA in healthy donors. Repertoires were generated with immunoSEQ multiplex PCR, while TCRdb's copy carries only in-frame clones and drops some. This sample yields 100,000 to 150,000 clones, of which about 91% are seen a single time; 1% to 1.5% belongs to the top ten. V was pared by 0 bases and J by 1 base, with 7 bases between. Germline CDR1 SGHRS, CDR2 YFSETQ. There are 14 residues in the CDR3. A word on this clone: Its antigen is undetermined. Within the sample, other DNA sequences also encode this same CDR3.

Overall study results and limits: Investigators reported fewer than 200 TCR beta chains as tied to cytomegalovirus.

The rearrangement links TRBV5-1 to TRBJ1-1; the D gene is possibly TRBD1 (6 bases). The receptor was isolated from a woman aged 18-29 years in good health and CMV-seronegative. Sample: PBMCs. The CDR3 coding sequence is TGCGCCAGCAGCTTGGACAGGGCGAACACTGAAGCTTTCTTT. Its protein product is CASSLDRANTEAFF.